These 13 T cell receptor beta chains originate from one sample sequenced in a study of cytomegalovirus exposure and HLA in healthy donors (dated by TCRdb to 2015 to 2018). Libraries were constructed by the immunoSEQ multiplex PCR assay. A mixture of 60 forward primers for TCR Vbeta segments and 13 reverse primers for TCR Jbeta segments was used in the multiplex PCR. TCRdb obtained this table from immuneACCESS and retained in-frame rearrangements with V and J assigned. These tables miss some clones; where compared with another copy, unresolved V genes account for less than half of the shortfall, and the remainder is unexplained. This sample has roughly 120,000 clones in its table, and 55% to 70% of those were observed once. About 2.2% of the sample lies in the top ten. Sequenced: PBMCs. Receptors originate from a woman in her thirties in good health and CMV-seronegative.

V and J are TRBV9 and TRBJ2-1, with TRBD2 matching over 9 bases. V lost 4 bases to trimming and J lost 0 bases; unmatched junction nucleotides: 17. The CDR3 is 20 residues long. The germline gives CDR1 SGDLS, CDR2 YYNGEE. The CDR3 loop reads CASSKQGLASPTSSYNEQFF. In nucleotides, the CDR3 is TGTGCCAGCAGCAAACAAGGACTAGCGTCTCCCACTAGCTCCTACAATGAGCAGTTCTTC.

The CDR3 nucleotides are TGTGCCAGCAGCCCAAGATTACTATCCTACGAGCAGTACTTC. Translation gives CASSPRLLSYEQYF. The chain has TRBV7-8 and TRBJ2-7; D is unresolved. The germline CDR1 and CDR2 sequences are SGHVS and FQNEAQ. Trimming removed 5 bases at V and 1 base at J, with 12 bases between. The length of the CDR3 is 14 residues.

The rearrangement links TRBV5-6 to TRBJ2-7; 13 bases match TRBD2. The germline CDR1 and CDR2 sequences are SGHDT and YYEEEE. The trim removed 0 bases at V and 5 bases at J, leaving 8 bases unmatched. CDR3 length equals 17 residues. In nucleotides, the CDR3 is TGTGCCAGCAGCTTGGGGACTAGCGGGAGTGGGGGCCACGAGCAGTACTTC. Translated: CASSLGTSGSGGHEQYF. Supplemented by reference TRBV5-6 and TRBJ2-7, the full variable domain reads DAGVTQSPTHLIKTRGQQVTLRCSPKSGHDTVSWYQQALGQGPQFIFQYYEEEERQRGNFPDRFSGHQFPNYSSELNVNALLLGDSALYLCASSLGTSGSGGHEQYFGPGTRLTVT.

The V call is TRBV10-1, the J call TRBJ1-1, with TRBD1 matching 7 bases. From germline, CDR1 is WNHNN and CDR2 SYGVQD (reference sequence). The CDR3 extends over 15 amino acids. Germline trimming cut 0 bases from V and 0 bases from J; bases unmatched to any gene: 1. For the CDR3, the DNA is TGCGCCAGCAGTGAGTCGGGGACAGTGAACACTGAAGCTTTCTTT. Encoded protein: CASSESGTVNTEAFF.

CDR3 loop: CASRYSGVPDTQYF. The CDR3 DNA sequence: TGTGCCAGCAGATATAGCGGAGTACCAGATACGCAGTATTTT. The chain employs TRBV6-5 and TRBJ2-3; D is possibly TRBD2 (6 bases). Germline CDR1 reads MNHEY; CDR2 reads SVGAGI. This CDR3 contains 14 residues. Trimming took 6 bases from V and 4 from J, leaving 14 bases between them.

This clone came up a few times. V and J are TRBV7-8 and TRBJ2-1, with a tentative D call TRBD2 (5 bases). Trimming cost V 2 bases and J 4 bases, with 12 bases left between them. The germline V gene has CDR1 SGHVS and CDR2 FQNEAQ. The CDR3 has 15 amino acids. The CDR3: CASSLTSVDYNEQFF. For the CDR3, the DNA is TGTGCCAGCAGCTTAACTAGTGTAGATTACAATGAGCAGTTCTTC.

The CDR3 region has the DNA TGTGCCAGCTCGGTCCAAAACATTCAGTACTTC. Protein product: CASSVQNIQYF. V and J are TRBV6-1 and TRBJ2-4; no firm D call. The CDR3 consists of 11 residues. The ends were cut back, 8 bases at V and 5 bases at J, with 7 bases in the middle. The germline gives CDR1 MNHNS, CDR2 SASEGT.

The rearrangement uses TRBV2 and TRBJ2-5; tentatively, D is TRBD2 (5 bases). Trimming pared 2 bases from V and 4 bases from J, leaving 14 bases between. Germline CDR1 SNHLY, CDR2 FYNNEI. The CDR3 extends over 15 amino acids. The CDR3 reads CASSESSGSRETQYF. The CDR3 DNA follows: TGTGCCAGCAGTGAAAGTTCGGGGTCGAGAGAGACCCAGTACTTC. Full variable domain (missing parts from reference TRBV2 and TRBJ2-5): EPEVTQTPSHQVTQMGQEVILRCVPISNHLYFYWYRQILGQKVEFLVSFYNNEISEKSEIFDDQFSVERPDGSNFTLKIRSTKLEDSAMYFCASSESSGSRETQYFGPGTRLLVL.

The gene calls are TRBV18 and TRBJ1-1; a possible D gene is TRBD1 (5 bases). This CDR3 comprises 15 residues. Trimming left V 2 bases short and J 1 base short, with 11 bases between. Per germline, CDR1 KGHSH and CDR2 LQKENI. CDR3 nucleotide sequence: TGTGCCAGCTCACCAAGGTCGACAGAGAACACTGAAGCTTTCTTT. Translated, it gives CASSPRSTENTEAFF.

This clone is a singleton in its sample. The chain combines TRBV6-1 with TRBJ1-6; a weak D match, TRBD1 (5 bases). Germline V gene sequence: CDR1 MNHNS, CDR2 SASEGT. The V gene lost 2 bases and the J gene lost 0 bases, with 11 bases spanning the gap. CDR3 size: 17 residues. The CDR3 coding sequence is TGTGCCAGCAGTGAAAGGGGTCTGAGCTCCTATAATTCACCCCTCCACTTT. Translated, it gives CASSERGLSSYNSPLHF.

The chain has TRBV12-5 and TRBJ2-1; TRBD2 agrees at 7 bases. The CDR3 totals 13 residues. Looked up from germline, CDR1 is LGHNT and CDR2 is FRNRAP. J lost 11 bases, V lost 8 bases, and 12 bases had no gene match. In DNA, the CDR3 is TGTGCTAGTCTCGGGACCCCGGGAGGTAAGCAGTTCTTC. Its translation: CASLGTPGGKQFF.

This chain connects TRBV2 to TRBJ2-2; possible D gene TRBD1, 5 bases. Germline V gene lookup returns CDR1 SNHLY and CDR2 FYNNEI. The V end lost 6 bases, the J end lost 3 bases, and 11 bases lay between the germline ends. This CDR3 has 14 residues. The CDR3 DNA follows: TGTGCCAGCAGAGACAGATCCTACACCGGGGAGCTGTTTTTT. Protein: CASRDRSYTGELFF.

The chain joins TRBV5-1 to TRBJ1-2; 7 bases match TRBD1. V trimming: 3 bases; J trimming: 0 bases; junction bases outside the gene matches: 2. CDR1 SGHRS and CDR2 YFSETQ come from the germline V gene. The CDR3 spans 14 residues. The CDR3, as DNA: TGCGCCAGCAGCTCCGGGACAGCTAACTATGGCTACACCTTC. It yields the protein CASSSGTANYGYTF.